What follows are 27 T cell receptor beta chains derived from one specimen sequenced in a study of cytomegalovirus exposure and HLA in healthy donors. The PCR used 60 Vbeta and 13 Jbeta primers. The assay was immunoSEQ multiplex PCR, and TCRdb's table has in-frame clones only and misses some. There are nearly 300,000 clones in the sample; 80% to 90% occur only once, and less than 4.5% lies in the top ten. The specimen was PBMCs. These receptors were taken from a man in his forties in good health and CMV-seropositive.

This chain joins TRBV5-6 and TRBJ2-5; D is ambiguous. With 4 bases removed from V and 2 bases from J, the gap between germline ends came to 15 bases. This CDR3 comprises 15 residues. The V gene's germline CDR1 is SGHDT and CDR2 YYEEEE. The CDR3 here is CASSLVNSQQETQYF. In DNA, the CDR3 is TGTGCCAGCAGCCTTGTCAACTCCCAACAAGAGACCCAGTACTTC.

The chain couples TRBV4-3 to TRBJ1-2, with 8 bases matching TRBD1. Germline V lookup: CDR1 LGHNA, CDR2 YSLEER. Germline trimming cut 1 base from V and 4 bases from J; bases unmatched to any gene: 8. This CDR3 is 16 amino acids long. For the CDR3, the DNA is TGCGCCAGCAGCCAAGGGGCAGGGGGCGAAGGCTATGGCTACACCTTC. Amino acid sequence: CASSQGAGGEGYGYTF.

J is TRBJ2-1 and V is TRBV27; no clear D gene. V dropped 1 base and J dropped 3 bases, with 7 bases sitting between them. The CDR3 length is 14 residues. Germline assignment: CDR1 MNHEY and CDR2 SMNVEV (reference sequence). The CDR3 loop is CASSLYDNYNEQFF. DNA of the CDR3: TGTGCCAGCAGTTTATATGACAACTACAATGAGCAGTTCTTC.

The V and J genes are TRBV29-1 and TRBJ2-1; 7 bases align to TRBD2. V shed 4 bases, J shed 7 bases, and the junction held 4 bases outside the gene matches. The CDR3 is 12 residues long. CDR1 SQVTM and CDR2 ANQGSEA come from the germline V gene. In nucleotides, the CDR3 is TGCAGCGTTGTGGGAGGGTCTAATGAGCAGTTCTTC. Translating gives CSVVGGSNEQFF.

The gene calls are TRBV27 and TRBJ2-7; possible D gene TRBD1, 5 bases. Germline-derived CDR1 and CDR2 are MNHEY and SMNVEV (reference sequence). The CDR3 runs to 16 residues. V was trimmed by 3 bases and J by 0 bases, leaving 15 bases between them. CDR3 residues: CASSFSPTANSYEQYF. The CDR3 nucleotides are TGTGCCAGCAGTTTTTCCCCGACAGCAAACTCCTACGAGCAGTACTTC.

V is TRBV10-2 and J is TRBJ2-7; D remains ambiguous. This CDR3 spans 14 amino acids. Germline CDR1 WSHSY, CDR2 SAAADI. The V and J ends lost 2 bases and 5 bases respectively, with 13 bases between them. The CDR3 DNA sequence: TGCGCCAGCAGTGAGGGCAGGAAGCTCCACGAGCAGTACTTC. It specifies CASSEGRKLHEQYF.

The chain combines TRBV27 with TRBJ2-7, with TRBD1 identical over 7 bases. Germline CDR1 is MNHEY and CDR2 is SMNVEV (reference sequence). V trimming: 1 base; J trimming: 6 bases; junction bases outside the gene matches: 3. The CDR3 spans 13 residues. For the CDR3, the DNA is TGTGCCAGCAGTTTATTTCCAGGGGGCGAGCAGTACTTC. This codes for CASSLFPGGEQYF.

This clone has just one count. The chain uses TRBV28 and TRBJ2-3; no firm D call. Trimming took off 3 bases at V and 3 bases at J, with 7 bases between the two ends. Germline CDR1 MDHEN, CDR2 SYDVKM. The CDR3 extends over 13 amino acids. The CDR3 reads CASSLVQTDTQYF. CDR3 sequence (DNA): TGTGCCAGCAGTTTGGTCCAGACAGATACGCAGTATTTT.

The chain links TRBV7-8 to TRBJ2-3; no clear D. V lost 1 base, J lost 4 bases, and 6 bases lay in between. The CDR3 spans 13 residues. The V gene's germline CDR1 is SGHVS and CDR2 FQNEAQ. The CDR3 sequence is CASSLDRADTQYF. The DNA of the CDR3 is TGTGCCAGCAGCTTAGACCGGGCAGATACGCAGTATTTT.

V gene TRBV10-1 combines with J gene TRBJ2-3, with 9 bases identical to TRBD1. Per the germline V gene, CDR1 is WNHNN and CDR2 is SYGVQD (reference sequence). This CDR3 is built from 15 residues. J lost 4 bases, V lost 2 bases, and 4 bases had no gene match. For the CDR3, the DNA is TGCGCCAGCAGTGAGGGGACAGGGTACCCAGATACGCAGTATTTT. Residues: CASSEGTGYPDTQYF.

The chain employs TRBV6-6 and TRBJ1-2, with TRBD1 identical over 7 bases. V was clipped by 3 bases and J by 7 bases; unmatched bases: 11. CDR3 length: 15 amino acids. Germline assignment: CDR1 MNHNY and CDR2 SVGAGI (reference sequence). The CDR3 protein is CASSYMMGQLSGYTF. The CDR3 nucleotides are TGTGCCAGCAGTTATATGATGGGACAGCTTTCTGGCTACACCTTC.

The chain couples TRBV28 to TRBJ2-2; the match to TRBD2 covers 11 bases. The V segment lost 6 bases and the J segment 6 bases; nucleotides outside the gene matches: 6. This CDR3 spans 15 amino acids. Germline CDR1 MDHEN, CDR2 SYDVKM. CDR3 loop: CASSPGLAVAGELFF. The CDR3 nucleotides are TGTGCCAGCAGCCCGGGACTAGCGGTCGCCGGGGAGCTGTTTTTT.

The chain recombines TRBV7-9 with TRBJ2-1; D is perhaps TRBD2 (5 bases). Trimming stripped 1 base from V and 6 bases from J, with 7 bases between. The CDR3 is 13 amino acids. Germline V gives CDR1 SEHNR, CDR2 FQNEAQ (reference sequence). The CDR3 sequence is CASSLVATNEQFF. The CDR3 DNA sequence: TGTGCCAGCAGCTTAGTAGCGACCAATGAGCAGTTCTTC.

The rearrangement uses TRBV12-5 and TRBJ2-1, with D possibly TRBD2 on 6 matching bases. The germline V and J ends were trimmed by 7 bases and 0 bases, with 25 bases remaining between them. The germline gives CDR1 LGHNT, CDR2 FRNRAP. The CDR3 is made up of 19 amino acids. CDR3 protein: CASAYAGKRDPSSYNEQFF. CDR3 in DNA: TGTGCTAGTGCCTACGCGGGGAAAAGGGACCCGAGCTCCTACAATGAGCAGTTCTTC.

As for this clone: The same CDR3 also results from other DNA sequences found in this sample. The chain recombines TRBV2 with TRBJ2-7; D is perhaps TRBD1 (5 bases). The CDR3 contains 13 residues. Germline V gene sequence: CDR1 SNHLY, CDR2 FYNNEI. V was shortened by 3 bases and J by 5 bases, with 11 bases between the two germline ends. CDR3 coding DNA: TGTGCCAGCAGTGACCCCAGGGCTCACGAGCAGTACTTC. It codes for CASSDPRAHEQYF.

This chain links TRBV9 with TRBJ2-5, with 11 positions matching TRBD2. V was clipped by 2 bases and J by 9 bases; unmatched bases: 9. CDR3 size: 15 residues. Germline V lookup: CDR1 SGDLS, CDR2 YYNGEE. The CDR3 bases are TGTGCCAGCAGCGTGACTAGCGGGGCCGGGGTGGCCCAGTACTTC. This encodes CASSVTSGAGVAQYF.

The gene calls are TRBV2 and TRBJ2-3; TRBD2 matches at 14 bases. The length of the CDR3 is 20 residues. Germline lookup yields CDR1 SNHLY and CDR2 FYNNEI. V dropped 6 bases and J dropped 3; count of bases not matched to a gene: 17. CDR3 loop: CASSETGLAGASVSTDTQYF. Written as DNA, the CDR3 is TGTGCCAGCAGCGAGACGGGACTAGCGGGAGCGTCGGTTAGTACAGATACGCAGTATTTT.

The CDR3 nucleotides are TGTGCCAGCAGTACCGACAGGGGGCAAGGGGCAGATACGCAGTATTTT. This sequence encodes CASSTDRGQGADTQYF. The chain is built from TRBV6-4 and TRBJ2-3; 10 bases agree with TRBD1. The CDR3 is made up of 16 amino acids. Germline lookup yields CDR1 MRHNA and CDR2 SNTAGT. V was clipped by 5 bases and J by 4 bases; unmatched bases: 9.

The rearrangement uses TRBV7-3 and TRBJ1-1; D is perhaps TRBD1 (5 bases). CDR1 and CDR2 from the germline V gene are SGHTA and FQGTGA. The CDR3 runs 14 residues. V was shortened by 5 bases and J by 4 bases, with 14 bases between the two germline ends. The CDR3 nucleotides are TGTGCCAGCAGCCCTACCTCCGGGGGCACTGAAGCTTTCTTT. Translating gives CASSPTSGGTEAFF.

The V call is TRBV19, the J call TRBJ2-7; 12 bases fit TRBD2. Germline CDR1 and CDR2: LNHDA and SQIVND (reference sequence). The ends lost 5 bases at V and 5 bases at J; junction bases unmatched: 4. The length of the CDR3 is 14 residues. CDR3 bases: TGTGCCAGTAGTCGTGGACTAGCGGGACACGAGCAGTACTTC. Translated, it gives CASSRGLAGHEQYF.

CDR3 nucleotides: TGTGCCAGCAGCTTGGGGACGGGAGGCCGGGACGAGCAGTACTTC. It codes for CASSLGTGGRDEQYF. The chain carries TRBV5-4 and TRBJ2-7, with 7 bases lining up with TRBD2. From germline, CDR1 is SGHNT and CDR2 YYREEE (reference sequence). V was pared by 0 bases and J by 5 bases, with 8 bases of the junction left unmatched. This CDR3 has 15 residues.

The rearrangement links TRBV2 to TRBJ1-1, with 7 bases matching TRBD1. The V gene end was trimmed by 7 bases and the J gene end by 8 bases; junction bases not matched to a gene: 10. This CDR3 comprises 13 residues. CDR1 and CDR2 (germline): SNHLY, FYNNEI. The CDR3 coding sequence is TGTGCCAGCAAACGCGAGACAGGGAGCGAAGCTTTCTTT. Residues: CASKRETGSEAFF.

V gene TRBV5-4 combines with J gene TRBJ2-1, with 11 bases matching TRBD1. The junction had 4 bases not matched to a gene; V was cut back by 0 bases and J by 8 bases. The CDR3 is 15 residues long. The germline V gene has CDR1 SGHNT and CDR2 YYREEE (reference sequence). CDR3: CASSLGTGGGYEQFF. The CDR3 nucleotides read TGTGCCAGCAGCTTGGGGACAGGGGGCGGCTATGAGCAGTTCTTC.

The chain has TRBV19 and TRBJ1-2, with 7 bases fitting TRBD1. CDR3 size: 15 residues. Losses at the gene ends were 3 bases for V and 4 bases for J; bases not matched to a gene: 8. Germline loops: CDR1 LNHDA, CDR2 SQIVND (reference sequence). The DNA for the CDR3 is TGTGCCAGTAGTATGGGGGACAGTCGTCTCTATGGCTACACCTTC. Protein sequence: CASSMGDSRLYGYTF.

The rearrangement joins TRBV2 to TRBJ2-3, with a weak D call TRBD1 (6 bases). CDR1 and CDR2 from the germline V gene are SNHLY and FYNNEI. The CDR3 has 13 amino acids. V lost 6 bases and J lost 2, with 9 bases in between. The CDR3 reads CASRTGYTDTQYF. CDR3 DNA sequence: TGTGCCAGCAGGACAGGATACACAGATACGCAGTATTTT.

V is TRBV28 and J is TRBJ2-1, with TRBD2 identical over 11 bases. Losses at the gene ends were 6 bases for V and 6 bases for J; bases not matched to a gene: 13. CDR3 size: 17 residues. Per the germline V gene, CDR1 is MDHEN and CDR2 is SYDVKM. The CDR3 loop reads CASSPPLAGGVGNEQFF. The CDR3 nucleotides read TGTGCCAGCAGCCCACCTTTAGCGGGAGGGGTCGGCAATGAGCAGTTCTTC. The variable domain in full, with the rest retrieved from reference TRBV28 and TRBJ2-1, is DVKVTQSSRYLVKRTGEKVFLECVQDMDHENMFWYRQDPGLGLRLIYFSYDVKMKEKGDIPEGYSVSREKKERFSLILESASTNQTSMYLCASSPPLAGGVGNEQFFGPGTRLTVL.

This clone has a single count. The CDR3 DNA is TGTGCCAGCAGTACACAGGTGAACTCCTACGAGCAGTACTTC. Encoded protein: CASSTQVNSYEQYF. The chain has TRBV27 and TRBJ2-7, with a weak D call TRBD1 (5 bases). This CDR3 contains 14 residues. V was shortened by 5 bases and J by 0 bases, with 11 bases between the two germline ends. Per the germline V gene, CDR1 is MNHEY and CDR2 is SMNVEV (reference sequence).